A selection of T cell receptor beta chains follows, all from one sample in a study of T cells in Graves' hyperthyroidism and ophthalmopathy. TCRdb reprocessed the multiplex PCR reads with MiXCR, giving one entry per CDR3 protein. The data contain about 610,000 distinct CDR3 sequences, under 60% of them singletons. Sequenced input: peripheral blood or thyroid tissue (not recorded which). The receptors originated from a woman aged 18-35 years with Graves' hyperthyroidism. The CDR3 runs from the conserved cysteine through the conserved F or W. The order of the fields is V gene, D gene, clone size, J gene, CDR3 DNA, CDR3 protein. D genes are given only for firm matches. Some rows have no size entry. The others give once, few or many, or a class for an expanded clone.

TRBV20-1	TRBD1	many	TRBJ1-1	TGCAGTGCAACGGAACAGGGGGCAAAGAGCACTGAAGCTTTCTTT	CSATEQGAKSTEAFF
TRBV7-9	TRBD2	-	TRBJ2-7	TGTGCCAGCACCAATAGCGGGCCCTCCTACGAGCAGTACTTC	CASTNSGPSYEQYF
TRBV15	-	many	TRBJ1-4	TGTGCCACCAGCAGGGACCCCGGGAGAACTAATGAAAAACTGTTTTTT	CATSRDPGRTNEKLFF
TRBV6-6	TRBD1	few	TRBJ2-2	TGTGCCAGCAGTTATGGGACAGGGGGAAGGGGGGAGCTGTTTTTT	CASSYGTGGRGELFF
TRBV29-1	-	-	TRBJ1-2	TGCAGCGTTGAAGCCCGGCTCGGGGAGGGGCAGTACTGTGGCTACACCTTC	CSVEARLGEGQYCGYTF
TRBV6-6	-	many	TRBJ2-5	TGTGCAACGGGGGACCCTCCAGGGGAGACCCAGTACTTC	CATGDPPGETQYF
TRBV2	TRBD2	few	TRBJ2-5	TGTGCCAGCAGTGGGGGACTAGCGGGAGGTGAGACCCAGTACTTC	CASSGGLAGGETQYF
TRBV20-1	TRBD1	-	TRBJ2-5	TGCAGTGCCCCCCCAAGGCAGGGGGCCCGCGAGACCCAGTACTTC	CSAPPRQGARETQYF
TRBV14	-	many	TRBJ2-2	TGTGCCAGCAGCCAGCAGATCACCGGGGAGCTGTTTTTT	CASSQQITGELFF
TRBV29-1	-	many	TRBJ2-6	TGCAGCGTTGAAAAATTCGCGGCTCACTCTGGGGCCAACGTCCTGACTTTC	CSVEKFAAHSGANVLTF
TRBV19	TRBD2	-	TRBJ2-3	TGTGCCAGTAGTCCCCAGGGTAGCGGGAGTGTGATAACGCAGTATTTT	CASSPQGSGSVITQYF
TRBV4-1	-	-	TRBJ1-2	TGCGCCAGCAGCCAATCCCCCCGGCTCACCGGGGCCTATGGCTACACCTTC	CASSQSPRLTGAYGYTF
TRBV7-6	-	once	TRBJ1-2	TGTGCCAGCAGCTTCGGGGGCGAACTGTCGGGAAACACCTTC	CASSFGGELSGNTF
TRBV9	-	many	TRBJ2-7	TGTGCCAGCAGCGGATACTCAACAGGGTCTATTTACGAGCAGTACTTC	CASSGYSTGSIYEQYF
TRBV11-3	TRBD2	-	TRBJ2-3	TGTGCCAGCAGTAGTCTTAGCGGGAGGGCCGTAGATACGCAGTATTTT	CASSSLSGRAVDTQYF
TRBV29-1	-	once	TRBJ1-1	TGCAGCGTTGTGCGGGGGGCTGACATGGACACTGAAGCTTTCTTT	CSVVRGADMDTEAFF
TRBV20-1	-	many	TRBJ1-3	TGCAGTGCTAGGGTGTCAGGGAGGAGAGGAAACACCATATATTTT	CSARVSGRRGNTIYF
TRBV5-1	TRBD1	many	TRBJ1-2	TGCGCCAGCAGCTTGGCGGGGGGGACAGGGTCCTATGGCTACACCTTC	CASSLAGGTGSYGYTF
TRBV25-1	TRBD2	many	TRBJ2-5	TGTGCCAGCAGTGAATGGACTAGCAGTAACCAAGAGACCCAGTACTTC	CASSEWTSSNQETQYF
TRBV5-1	-	many	TRBJ1-2	TGCGCCAGCAGCGCGGGGACGCGGTATGGCTACACCTTC	CASSAGTRYGYTF
TRBV18	-	-	TRBJ1-1	TGTGCCAGCTCAGGATATGGACTGGGAAACACTGAAGCTTTCTTT	CASSGYGLGNTEAFF
TRBV27	-	many	TRBJ1-6	TGTGCCAGCAGTTTAAACAGGCGTAATTCACCCCTCCACTTT	CASSLNRRNSPLHF
TRBV5-1	-	many	TRBJ2-7	TGCGCCAGCAGCTTGAGTAGGGGTGTCCGCTACGAGCAGTACTTC	CASSLSRGVRYEQYF
TRBV3-1	-	few	TRBJ2-1	TGTGCCAGCAGTGAGACAACGTTTTCCTACAATGAGCAGTTCTTC	CASSETTFSYNEQFF
TRBV7-9	TRBD1	many	TRBJ2-7	TGTGCCAGCAGCTCCCCACAGGACAGGGCTAATGACGAGCAGTACTTC	CASSSPQDRANDEQYF
TRBV15	TRBD1	-	TRBJ2-2	TGTGCCACCAGCACGAACAGGGGCGCCGGGGAGCTGTTTTTT	CATSTNRGAGELFF